The 4 T cell receptor beta chains below were found in one sample sequenced in a study of shared clonotypes between healthy human individuals. The table came from immunoSEQ multiplex PCR; TCRdb's copy has only in-frame clones and leaves some out. This table has over a million clones, more than 95% appearing once. Source material: naive CD4+ T cells sorted from blood. Subset here: CD45RA+ positively selected. These receptor sequences come from a young man in good health.

The rearrangement joins TRBV11-2 to TRBJ2-1; D remains unclear. CDR3 length: 17 residues. V was cut by 4 bases and J by 4 bases, with 20 bases left in between. Germline V gene lookup returns CDR1 SGHAT and CDR2 FQNNGV. CDR3 coding DNA: TGTGCCAGCAGCTCCCTCTCAAACAGCCTTTCTTACAATGAGCAGTTCTTC. Translated: CASSSLSNSLSYNEQFF.

Note on this clone: Other DNA sequences in this sample translate to the same CDR3. The chain links TRBV7-2 to TRBJ2-2; D gene uncertain. Trimming removed 3 bases from V and 1 base from J, with 3 bases in between. The CDR3 contains 13 residues. Germline lookup yields CDR1 SGHTA and CDR2 FQGNSA. Written as DNA, the CDR3 is TGTGCCAGCAGCTTCTTGAACACCGGGGAGCTGTTTTTT. It specifies CASSFLNTGELFF.

This chain uses TRBV5-6 with TRBJ2-3, with D possibly being TRBD1 (5 bases). The length of the CDR3 is 15 residues. V lost 4 bases and J 4 bases, leaving 16 bases between the germline ends. Looked up from germline, CDR1 is SGHDT and CDR2 is YYEEEE. The CDR3, as DNA: TGTGCCAGCAGCCGCCTCATTGACAGCGCAGATACGCAGTATTTT. This sequence encodes CASSRLIDSADTQYF.

The V gene is TRBV10-3, the J gene TRBJ2-5; the match to TRBD1 covers 9 bases. The CDR3 has 16 amino acids. Looked up from germline, CDR1 is ENHRY and CDR2 is SYGVKD. With V trimmed by 0 bases and J by 3 bases, 5 bases remained unmatched. The CDR3 DNA reads TGTGCCATCAGTGAGTCATGGACAGGGGCCGAAGAGACCCAGTACTTC. Its translation is CAISESWTGAEETQYF.